Listed below are T cell receptor beta chains from one sample, sequenced in a study of blood T cell repertoires in COVID-19. The table came from immunoSEQ multiplex PCR; TCRdb's copy has only in-frame clones and leaves some out. The table lists roughly 40,000 clones, 90% to 95% of them singletons. Specimen: peripheral blood. All receptors derive from a human donor in a cohort sampled during active COVID-19. The CDR3 runs from the conserved cysteine through the conserved F or W. The D gene is left open where the match is weak. The size entry is marked missing in some rows and otherwise reads once, few, many or a size class.

D gene	V gene	J gene	CDR3 length	clone size	CDR3 DNA	CDR3 protein
TRBD1	TRBV7-2	TRBJ1-4	15	NA	TGTGCCAGCAGCTCAGCGACAGGGTTGCGAGAAAAACTGTTTTTT	CASSSATGLREKLFF
TRBD2	TRBV24-1	TRBJ2-1	16	NA	TGTGCCACCAGTGATTGGACTAGCGGGGGGGCCATTGAGCAGTTCTTC	CATSDWTSGGAIEQFF
TRBD2	TRBV6-4	TRBJ2-1	15	NA	TGTGCCAGCAGTTACCGTCTAGCGGGGAACAATGAGCAGTTCTTC	CASSYRLAGNNEQFF
NA	TRBV25-1	TRBJ1-1	14	NA	TGTGCCAGCAAGAGTTGGGCAACGAACACTGAAGCTTTCTTT	CASKSWATNTEAFF
NA	TRBV7-3	TRBJ2-3	14	once	TGTGCCAGCAGCTTAATCGCGGGTGCAGATACGCAGTATTTT	CASSLIAGADTQYF
TRBD1	TRBV9	TRBJ2-7	16	NA	TGTGCCAGCAGCGTAGGAACCCGGGGACAGGGGTACGAGCAGTACTTC	CASSVGTRGQGYEQYF
TRBD1	TRBV6-5	TRBJ2-7	15	NA	TGTGCCAGCAGTTACCAGGGGGCGGGCCCCTACGAGCAGTACTTC	CASSYQGAGPYEQYF
NA	TRBV1	TRBJ2-1	14	NA	TGCACCAGCAGGGGGCTAGCGCGCCCCAATGAGCAGTTCTTC	CTSRGLARPNEQFF
NA	TRBV5-1	TRBJ1-5	13	NA	TGCGCCAGCAGCACCAGTAGCAATCAGCCCCAGCATTTT	CASSTSSNQPQHF
NA	TRBV29-1	TRBJ2-7	12	NA	TGCAGCGCCGGGGGGACAGGCTACGAGCAGTACTTC	CSAGGTGYEQYF
TRBD1	TRBV7-9	TRBJ1-5	14	NA	TGTGCCAGCAGCGGACAGGGACCCAATCAGCCCCAGCATTTT	CASSGQGPNQPQHF
TRBD1	TRBV5-6	TRBJ2-5	15	NA	TGTGCCAGCAGCCAGGGGACAGAGCTAAGAGAGACCCAGTACTTC	CASSQGTELRETQYF
NA	TRBV7-9	TRBJ2-5	14	NA	TGTGCCAGCAGCACGGACACCCTGAGGGAGACCCAGTACTTC	CASSTDTLRETQYF